Listed here are 15 T cell receptor beta chains from one sample, sequenced in a study of early T cells in non-severe SARS-CoV-2 infection. MiXCR, run by TCRdb on the 5' RACE reads, gives a single entry per CDR3 protein. The sample gives 70,000 or so distinct CDR3 sequences, around an eighth of which show up once; around 1.3% is in the top ten. Sequenced material: whole blood. All receptors come from an adult who was a healthcare worker with PCR-confirmed SARS-CoV-2 infection or an uninfected control (not recorded which).

This clonotype has only a few counts. This sequence joins TRBV5-1 and TRBJ2-5, with D uncertain. V was clipped by 2 bases and J by 0 bases, with 8 bases between them. CDR1 and CDR2 (germline): SGHRS, YFSETQ. The CDR3 loop spans 14 amino acids. In nucleotides, the CDR3 is TGCGCCAGCAGCTTCTTTGGGGACCAAGAGACCCAGTACTTC. Encoded protein: CASSFFGDQETQYF.

This clonotype was detected ten times or more. CDR3 nucleotides: TGCAGTGCTAATGACGAGGCACGCGGGAAAGCAGATACGCAGTATTTT. Its protein is CSANDEARGKADTQYF. The J gene is TRBJ2-3, the V gene TRBV20-1; tentative D call: TRBD2 (6 bases). V gave up 4 bases and J gave up 4 bases, with 21 bases separating them. The germline gives CDR1 DFQATT, CDR2 SNEGSKA (reference sequence). This CDR3 is built from 16 residues.

The chain has TRBV29-1 and TRBJ1-1; D might be TRBD1 (6 bases). This CDR3 is built from 12 residues. V was clipped by 7 bases and J by 1 base, with 10 bases between them. Looked up from germline, CDR1 is SQVTM and CDR2 is ANQGSEA. This chain's CDR3 is CSAGTQNTEAFF. CDR3 DNA: TGCAGCGCCGGGACACAGAACACTGAAGCTTTCTTT.

This clonotype was counted at least ten times. The rearrangement uses TRBV10-3 and TRBJ2-1; either TRBD1 or TRBD2 may supply D (5 bases each). The germline V and J ends were trimmed by 3 bases and 12 bases, with 9 bases remaining between them. Germline values: CDR1 ENHRY, CDR2 SYGVKD. The CDR3 is 11 residues long. CDR3 region: CAISEPGLQFF. The CDR3, as DNA: TGTGCCATCAGTGAACCGGGGCTGCAGTTCTTC.

This clonotype occurred many times. The rearrangement joins TRBV12-3 or TRBV12-4 to TRBJ2-1; D is perhaps TRBD1 (6 bases). The CDR3 length is 13 residues. Trimming pared 6 bases from V and 7 bases from J, leaving 13 bases between. The CDR3 sequence is CASSPGHGNEQFF. The CDR3 DNA sequence: TGTGCCAGCAGCCCGGGACATGGTAATGAGCAGTTCTTC.

This clonotype showed up many times. The chain's CDR3 is CASSLRGGQVLIYEQYF. The CDR3 DNA reads as TGTGCCAGCAGCTTAAGGGGGGGACAGGTCTTAATCTACGAGCAGTACTTC. V gene TRBV7-9 combines with J gene TRBJ2-7; perhaps TRBD1 as D (8 bases). Trimming removed 2 bases at V and 3 bases at J, with 20 bases between. The CDR3 has 17 residues. Germline V gene lookup returns CDR1 SEHNR and CDR2 FQNEAQ (reference sequence).

V gene TRBV29-1 combines with J gene TRBJ1-1; tentative D call: TRBD1 (5 bases). The germline V gene encodes CDR1 SQVTM and CDR2 ANQGSEA. The CDR3 is 10 residues long. Trimming pared 4 bases from V and 6 bases from J, leaving 6 bases between. The CDR3 nucleotides are TGCAGCGTTGGAGGGGCTGAAGCTTTCTTT. Translating it yields CSVGGAEAFF.

This clonotype has ten or more counts. The V gene is TRBV29-1, the J gene TRBJ2-5; weak D call: TRBD1 (5 bases). Trimming took 7 bases from V and 4 from J, leaving 19 bases between them. The CDR3 loop spans 14 amino acids. In germline, CDR1 is SQVTM, CDR2 ANQGSEA. The CDR3 region is CSAQRGSRVETQYF. The CDR3 DNA reads TGCAGCGCTCAAAGGGGAAGCAGGGTAGAGACCCAGTACTTC.

This clonotype was counted many times. The V call is TRBV24-1, the J call TRBJ1-2; 12 positions agree with TRBD1. With V trimmed by 4 bases and J by 8 bases, 10 bases remained unmatched. CDR3 size: 16 residues. Germline CDR1 KGHDR, CDR2 SFDVKD. CDR3 DNA: TGTGCCACCAGTGACTCAATCCCCGGGACAGGGGGCGGCTACACCTTC. Translating gives CATSDSIPGTGGGYTF.

This clonotype was seen ten or more times. The V and J genes are TRBV5-1 and TRBJ2-3; D may be TRBD1 or TRBD2 (5 bases each). CDR3 size: 14 residues. Germline V gene data show CDR1 as SGHRS and CDR2 as YFSETQ. Between the trimmed V and J ends, which lost 0 bases and 3 bases, there was a span of 8 bases. As DNA, the CDR3 is TGCGCCAGCAGCTTGGACAGGAGGACAGATACGCAGTATTTT. Its translation: CASSLDRRTDTQYF.

At least ten counts were recorded for this clonotype. This chain connects TRBV6-5 to TRBJ1-1, with D unresolved. CDR1 is MNHEY, CDR2 SVGAGI, per germline. V was shortened by 4 bases and J by 0 bases, with 9 bases between the two germline ends. The length of the CDR3 is 14 residues. The DNA for the CDR3 is TGTGCCAGCAGTTCCAGGACCGTGAACACTGAAGCTTTCTTT. This sequence encodes CASSSRTVNTEAFF.

This clonotype was observed many times. The CDR3 nucleotides are TGTGCCAGCAGCTTAGATACGCAGTATTTT. Its protein product is CASSLDTQYF. J is TRBJ2-3 and V is TRBV13; no clear D gene. Trimming took off 1 base at V and 7 bases at J, with 0 bases between the two ends. The CDR3 length is 10 residues. Germline CDR1 PRHDT, CDR2 FYEKMQ (reference sequence).

A few counts support this clonotype. The chain carries TRBV20-1 and TRBJ2-5, with 7 positions matching TRBD2. The CDR3 extends over 13 amino acids. Germline V lookup: CDR1 DFQATT, CDR2 SNEGSKA (reference sequence). The V segment lost 6 bases and the J segment 2 bases; nucleotides outside the gene matches: 6. The CDR3 sequence is CSAGQAGQETQYF. CDR3 sequence (DNA): TGCAGTGCCGGACAAGCGGGGCAAGAGACCCAGTACTTC.

This clonotype was detected ten times or more. The V and J genes are TRBV3-1 and TRBJ2-7; D not certain. Germline CDR1 and CDR2: LGHDT and YNNKEL (reference sequence). The CDR3 loop spans 12 amino acids. Between the trimmed V and J ends, which lost 1 base and 6 bases, there was a span of 7 bases. CDR3 nucleotide sequence: TGTGCCAGCAGCCAAGTAACGGGCGAGCAGTACTTC. Its translation: CASSQVTGEQYF.

The sample holds a few counts of this clonotype. This chain uses TRBV6-5 with TRBJ2-1, with TRBD2 as a possible D gene (6 bases). In germline, CDR1 is MNHEY, CDR2 SVGAGI. V shed 5 bases and J shed 1 base, with 12 bases lying between them. The CDR3 has 15 residues. This CDR3 is CASSLSGASYNEQFF. CDR3 in DNA: TGTGCCAGCAGTCTTAGCGGTGCTTCCTACAATGAGCAGTTCTTC.